This TCR beta chain appears in the sequencing data of a study of follicular helper T cells after annual influenza vaccination. For the study at large: Some donors were sampled over the 2013-2014, 2014-2015 and 2015-2016 vaccinations.

Time point meaning: 2015-2016 season, 7 days after influenza vaccination. Adults received seasonal inactivated influenza vaccine, with sorted blood CD4 subsets sequenced before and after. ICOS+CD38+ and ICOS-CD38- fractions were sorted from non-naive CD4+CXCR5+PD-1+ cells. Only a few counts were recorded for this clone. The CDR3 loop spans 13 amino acids. Germline assignment: CDR1 KGHSH and CDR2 LQKENI. The junction had 0 bases not matched to a gene; V was cut back by 3 bases and J by 4 bases. TCRB was sequenced at Survey level resolution. Clones were read by immunoSEQ multiplex PCR, and TCRdb kept only the in-frame ones, dropping some. The data hold approximately 840 clones, with 70% to 85% observed a single time.

The J gene is TRBJ1-2, the V gene TRBV18, with 9 bases identical to TRBD1. Sample: CXCR5+ CD38+ circulating T follicular helper cells from blood, taken 7 days after influenza vaccination. Sample subset: circulating Tfh, non-naive CD4+CXCR5+PD-1+ (ICOS+CD38+ or ICOS-CD38-). The clonotype was recovered from an adult who received the influenza vaccine. The chain's CDR3 is CASSPDRGYGYTF. CDR3 in DNA: TGTGCCAGCTCACCGGACAGGGGCTATGGCTACACCTTC.